The clone carrying this T cell receptor beta chain was detected a few times. Its specificity is not known. A much bigger clone sits one base away, suggesting this may be a read error. RNA transcripts were the template, and TCR beta CDR3 regions were amplified from them. Investigators did first-round RT-PCR with HTBI primers, then second-round multiplex PCR. TCRdb re-called the multiplex PCR reads through MiXCR, storing one row per CDR3 protein. The sample contains about 380,000 distinct CDR3 sequences, just over 15% of which appear only once. The data derive from a study of Graves' ophthalmopathy and Graves' hyperthyroidism. Study results and limitations: Using a 13-signature model, the authors split ophthalmopathy from stable hyperthyroidism, with roughly 90% sensitivity and approximately 81% specificity.

Germline CDR1 and CDR2: SGDLS and YYNGEE. CDR3 length: 15 amino acids. This receptor was taken from a woman younger than 35 with stable Graves' hyperthyroidism. Specimen: peripheral blood. This chain joins TRBV9 and TRBJ2-5; possible D gene TRBD2, 6 bases. The CDR3 nucleotides read TGTGCCAGCAGCCAGGACGGGACTTCCCAAGAGACCAAGTACTTC. Translating it yields CASSQDGTSQETKYF.